These 30 T cell receptor beta chains were sequenced from one sample in a study of T cell repertoires in cytomegalovirus infection. MiXCR, run by TCRdb on the reads, gives a single entry per CDR3 protein. Of some 560,000 distinct CDR3 sequences in the sample, 40% are singletons; the top ten hold 48%. These receptors' targets are unknown. The material was cultured PBMCs, obtained from culture after CMV antigen stimulation. The receptors were gathered from a human donor in good health (CMV status not recorded). Some clones in this sample may be carry-over from other donors' samples.

The chain links TRBV4-1 to TRBJ1-1; no reliable D call. In germline, CDR1 is MGHRA, CDR2 YSYEKL. The germline V and J ends were trimmed by 0 bases and 0 bases, with 5 bases remaining between them. This CDR3 is built from 14 residues. CDR3 amino acids: CASSQDLVNTEAFF. For the CDR3, the DNA is TGCGCCAGCAGCCAAGATCTGGTGAACACTGAAGCTTTCTTT.

The rearrangement joins TRBV7-2 to TRBJ2-3; weak D call: TRBD2 (6 bases). Germline assignment: CDR1 SGHTA and CDR2 FQGNSA. The CDR3 extends over 14 amino acids. The V and J ends lost 5 bases and 2 bases respectively, with 11 bases between them. The CDR3, as DNA: TGTGCCAGCAGCCAGATACTAGCCACAGATACGCAGTATTTT. Encoded protein: CASSQILATDTQYF.

This sequence joins TRBV3-1 and TRBJ1-4; D is unresolved. V was cut by 4 bases and J by 8 bases, with 14 bases left in between. Germline V gene sequence: CDR1 LGHDT, CDR2 YNNKEL (reference sequence). The CDR3 consists of 14 residues. The CDR3 DNA reads TGTGCCAGCAGCCCGACGTGGACGGTCGAAAAACTGTTTTTT. This sequence encodes CASSPTWTVEKLFF.

This rearrangement joins TRBV7-9 to TRBJ2-5; tentative D call: TRBD1 (6 bases). V shed 7 bases and J shed 5 bases, with 17 bases lying between them. CDR3 length equals 14 residues. Germline V gene data show CDR1 as SEHNR and CDR2 as FQNEAQ (reference sequence). The CDR3 is CASTPQGPQETQYF. In DNA form, the CDR3 reads TGTGCCAGCACCCCTCAGGGGCCCCAGGAGACCCAGTACTTC.

This clonotype was found a few times. The genes are TRBV4-1 and TRBJ2-5; TRBD1 is a possible D gene (6 bases). This CDR3 region has 16 residues. V lost 1 base, J lost 1 base, and 13 bases lay in between. Germline V gives CDR1 MGHRA, CDR2 YSYEKL. The CDR3 region has the DNA TGCGCCAGCAGCCAAGTTCTCGGACAGCCCCAAGAGACCCAGTACTTC. It encodes CASSQVLGQPQETQYF.

The chain has TRBV20-1 and TRBJ1-5; no clear D gene. There are 13 residues in the CDR3. Trimming took 5 bases from V and 3 from J, leaving 11 bases between them. Looked up from germline, CDR1 is DFQATT and CDR2 is SNEGSKA (reference sequence). CDR3: CSAYGRANQPQHF. The CDR3 DNA reads as TGCAGTGCTTATGGGAGGGCCAATCAGCCCCAGCATTTT.

CDR3: CASSRGRATEAFF. The CDR3 coding sequence is TGTGCCAGCAGTAGGGGGCGGGCCACTGAAGCTTTCTTT. V gene TRBV11-2 combines with J gene TRBJ1-1; 7 nucleotides agree with TRBD1. Germline CDR1 SGHAT, CDR2 FQNNGV. The V and J ends lost 6 bases and 4 bases, in that order; junction bases with no gene match: 5. The CDR3 runs to 13 residues.

This clonotype was counted once. J is TRBJ2-7 and V is TRBV12-3 or TRBV12-4; D remains ambiguous. Trimming stripped 4 bases from V and 2 bases from J, with 12 bases between. CDR3 length: 14 residues. The chain's CDR3 is CASSYSEIPYEQYF. The DNA of the CDR3 is TGTGCCAGCAGTTATTCCGAAATACCCTACGAGCAGTACTTC.

This clonotype occurred a few times. The CDR3 coding sequence is TGTGCCAGCAGTTTTATCGGCAATCAGCCCCAGCATTTT. Its translation is CASSFIGNQPQHF. The V gene is TRBV6-1, the J gene TRBJ1-5; no reliable D call. Trimming cost V 5 bases and J 2 bases, with 7 bases left between them. CDR3 length: 13 amino acids. Germline-derived CDR1 and CDR2 are MNHNS and SASEGT.

The chain links TRBV6-5 to TRBJ1-3; no clear D. From germline, CDR1 is MNHEY and CDR2 SVGAGI. V lost 0 bases to trimming and J lost 0 bases, with 6 bases between them. The CDR3 runs to 15 residues. The CDR3 region is CASSYSADSGNTIYF. CDR3 nucleotides: TGTGCCAGCAGTTACTCTGCGGACTCTGGAAACACCATATATTTT.

This clonotype was recorded a few times. This chain links TRBV12-3 or TRBV12-4 with TRBJ1-1, with D tentatively TRBD1 (5 bases). The CDR3 totals 15 residues. V lost 1 base to trimming and J lost 6 bases, with 15 bases between them. As DNA, the CDR3 is TGTGCCAGCAGTTTAGGGGTCAGGGAGAGGCCTGAAGCTTTCTTT. This sequence encodes CASSLGVRERPEAFF.

Written as DNA, the CDR3 is TGTGCCAGCAGCGGGGGGGTGTTTCCAAATACCTACAATGAGCAGTTCTTC. This encodes CASSGGVFPNTYNEQFF. The V and J genes are TRBV7-6 and TRBJ2-1; 7 bases match TRBD2. The CDR3 sequence is 17 residues long. Germline V gene data show CDR1 as SGHVS and CDR2 as FNYEAQ. The ends lost 5 bases at V and 2 bases at J; junction bases unmatched: 12.

This clonotype was picked up a small number of times. The chain links TRBV6-1 to TRBJ1-6; D gene ambiguous. The CDR3 covers 15 residues. V was shortened by 4 bases and J by 1 base, with 8 bases between the two germline ends. Germline CDR1 MNHNS, CDR2 SASEGT. CDR3 residues: CASSVGRSYNSPLHF. The CDR3 coding sequence is TGTGCCAGCAGTGTCGGGAGGTCCTATAATTCACCCCTCCACTTT.

V is TRBV7-2 and J is TRBJ2-7, with TRBD2 identical over 12 bases. The V segment lost 5 bases and the J segment 6 bases; nucleotides outside the gene matches: 5. This CDR3 is built from 14 residues. Germline V gene data show CDR1 as SGHTA and CDR2 as FQGNSA. CDR3 residues: CASSHLAGGAEQYF. The CDR3 DNA reads TGTGCCAGCAGCCACCTAGCGGGAGGGGCCGAGCAGTACTTC.

The chain combines TRBV7-9 with TRBJ2-4, with 9 bases aligning to TRBD2. This CDR3 contains 14 residues. V shed 5 bases, J shed 7 bases, and the junction held 6 bases outside the gene matches. CDR1 and CDR2 (germline): SEHNR, FQNEAQ (reference sequence). CDR3 in DNA: TGTGCCAGCAGCCCAGCGGGGGGAATTAACATTCAGTACTTC. Translation: CASSPAGGINIQYF.

The chain employs TRBV20-1 and TRBJ2-3; D is possibly TRBD2 (6 bases). CDR1 is DFQATT, CDR2 SNEGSKA, per germline (reference sequence). The CDR3 contains 14 residues. V was cut by 3 bases and J by 3 bases, with 13 bases left in between. The CDR3: CSASGGRTTDTQYF. CDR3 nucleotides: TGCAGTGCTAGTGGAGGGAGGACGACAGATACGCAGTATTTT.

V gene TRBV4-1 combines with J gene TRBJ1-1, with a possible D match to TRBD1 (6 bases). The germline V gene encodes CDR1 MGHRA and CDR2 YSYEKL. The CDR3 has 14 amino acids. With 3 bases removed from V and 5 bases from J, the gap between germline ends came to 13 bases. CDR3: CASSQSRGPTEAFF. The CDR3 DNA reads TGCGCCAGCAGCCAGTCCCGGGGGCCAACTGAAGCTTTCTTT.

The chain has TRBV19 and TRBJ2-6; tentatively, D is TRBD1 (6 bases). Looked up from germline, CDR1 is LNHDA and CDR2 is SQIVND (reference sequence). V was shortened by 0 bases and J by 0 bases, with 9 bases between the two germline ends. The CDR3 runs 17 residues. The CDR3 DNA sequence: TGTGCCAGTAGTATAGATTGGGGGCGCTCTGGGGCCAACGTCCTGACTTTC. This translates into CASSIDWGRSGANVLTF.

CDR3 DNA: TGTGCCAGCAGTTACGGGACAGGGAACGAGCAGTACTTC. As protein: CASSYGTGNEQYF. The chain has TRBV6-5 and TRBJ2-7, with 9 bases aligning to TRBD1. The germline gives CDR1 MNHEY, CDR2 SVGAGI. The V segment lost 2 bases and the J segment 5 bases; nucleotides outside the gene matches: 1. The CDR3 length is 13 residues.

The chain recombines TRBV6-1 with TRBJ1-2; tentatively, D is TRBD1 (5 bases). The ends were cut back, 6 bases at V and 4 bases at J, with 6 bases in the middle. The CDR3 is 11 amino acids. Germline V lookup: CDR1 MNHNS, CDR2 SASEGT. The CDR3 protein is CASRRGYGYTF. The CDR3 DNA is TGTGCCAGCAGGAGGGGCTATGGCTACACCTTC.

The V and J genes are TRBV10-3 and TRBJ1-4, with no clear D. V shed 0 bases and J shed 5 bases, with 10 bases lying between them. The CDR3 is made up of 15 amino acids. CDR1 is ENHRY and CDR2 is SYGVKD in the germline V gene. The CDR3 sequence: CAISESTRGNEKLFF. CDR3 sequence (DNA): TGTGCCATCAGTGAGTCGACTCGTGGGAATGAAAAACTGTTTTTT.

This clonotype came up a few times. V usage is TRBV19 and J usage is TRBJ2-7, with 9 bases fitting TRBD2. CDR3 length equals 16 residues. Trimming removed 3 bases from V and 4 bases from J; junction bases left unmatched: 10. Germline lookup yields CDR1 LNHDA and CDR2 SQIVND (reference sequence). The chain's CDR3 is CASSILPAGGGYEQYF. Written as DNA, the CDR3 is TGTGCCAGTAGTATCCTCCCAGCGGGAGGAGGGTACGAGCAGTACTTC.

V gene TRBV20-1 combines with J gene TRBJ2-5; D is tentatively TRBD1 or TRBD2 (5 bases each). The germline V and J ends were trimmed by 5 bases and 5 bases, with 15 bases remaining between them. CDR3 length: 13 amino acids. Germline CDR1 and CDR2: DFQATT and SNEGSKA (reference sequence). In DNA form, the CDR3 reads TGCAGTGCTGGGACCCTAGGGGCTGAGACCCAGTACTTC. Its translation is CSAGTLGAETQYF.

CDR3 region: CATSEKGLAGNTQYF. The CDR3 DNA follows: TGTGCCACCAGTGAAAAGGGACTAGCAGGCAACACGCAGTATTTT. The chain joins TRBV24-1 to TRBJ2-3, with TRBD2 matching over 9 bases. This CDR3 region has 15 residues. In germline, CDR1 is KGHDR, CDR2 SFDVKD. The V and J ends lost 4 bases and 9 bases, in that order; junction bases with no gene match: 10.

The CDR3 reads CASSFGGPFTPQFF. CDR3 DNA sequence: TGTGCCAGCAGTTTCGGGGGACCGTTCACCCCGCAGTTCTTC. This chain uses TRBV12-3 or TRBV12-4 with TRBJ2-1, with a tentative D call TRBD2 (6 bases). The CDR3 covers 14 residues. The V gene lost 3 bases and the J gene lost 12 bases, with 18 bases spanning the gap.

This clonotype was seen more than once but under ten times. V gene TRBV5-5 combines with J gene TRBJ2-2; D call uncertain. There are 14 residues in the CDR3. CDR1 is SGHKS, CDR2 YYEKEE, per germline (reference sequence). Between the trimmed V and J ends, which lost 0 bases and 6 bases, there was a span of 9 bases. The CDR3 DNA is TGTGCCAGCAGCTTGGCCTCGAGCCCCGGGGAGCTGTTTTTT. Its translation: CASSLASSPGELFF.

The J gene is TRBJ2-7, the V gene TRBV20-1; D uncertain. V dropped 3 bases and J dropped 9 bases, with 12 bases sitting between them. This CDR3 region has 11 residues. The V gene's germline CDR1 is DFQATT and CDR2 SNEGSKA (reference sequence). The CDR3 nucleotides read TGCAGTGCTAGGGTTCAAGGACGGCAGTACTTC. It encodes CSARVQGRQYF.

This clonotype was observed a handful of times. This sequence joins TRBV7-2 and TRBJ1-2; 7 positions match TRBD1. The CDR3 spans 16 residues. V lost 2 bases and J lost 4; bases outside the gene matches: 10. Germline values: CDR1 SGHTA, CDR2 FQGNSA. The CDR3 nucleotides are TGTGCCAGCAGCTTACAGTCAGGGGGTGAACTCTATGGCTACACCTTC. Residues: CASSLQSGGELYGYTF. Full variable domain (missing parts from reference TRBV7-2 and TRBJ1-2): GAGVSQSPSNKVTEKGKDVELRCDPISGHTALYWYRQSLGQGLEFLIYFQGNSAPDKSGLPSDRFSAERTGGSVSTLTIQRTQQEDSAVYLCASSLQSGGELYGYTFGSGTRLTVV.

Comments on this clonotype: A read error may produce the germline difference seen at one junction end. This chain links TRBV12-3 or TRBV12-4 with TRBJ2-2; 8 bases map to TRBD1. The CDR3 is made up of 20 amino acids. CDR3: CASSLIMGTGVSGSTGGLFF. DNA for the CDR3: TGTGCCAGCAGCCTGATTATGGGGACAGGCGTGAGTGGTAGCACCGGGGGGCTGTTTTTT.

This sequence joins TRBV6-2 or TRBV6-3 and TRBJ2-7; TRBD1 might be the D (6 bases). CDR1 MNHEY and CDR2 SVGEGT come from the germline V gene. Trimming stripped 5 bases from V and 0 bases from J, with 17 bases between. The CDR3 covers 16 residues. CDR3 residues: CASSDWDTSSSYEQYF. The CDR3 nucleotides are TGTGCCAGCAGTGACTGGGACACCTCGAGCTCCTACGAGCAGTACTTC.